Presented here are 25 T cell receptor beta chains from one specimen sequenced in a study of blood T cell repertoires in COVID-19. Assay: immunoSEQ multiplex PCR; the TCRdb copy retains only in-frame clones and omits some. The table has over 55,000 clones, roughly 89% seen once; the top ten hold roughly 18%. Sequencing was done on a sample of peripheral blood. These receptors all come from a woman older than 75 with acute or convalescent COVID-19.

This clone has a single count. The rearrangement uses TRBV28 and TRBJ1-2; no clear D. Germline assignment: CDR1 MDHEN and CDR2 SYDVKM. Trimming cost V 5 bases and J 3 bases, with 10 bases left between them. This CDR3 is built from 13 residues. The CDR3 nucleotides are TGTGCCAGCAGTGGCCGTCCTTACTATGGCTACACCTTC. Amino acid sequence: CASSGRPYYGYTF.

The chain couples TRBV15 to TRBJ1-1, with unresolved D. V was shortened by 2 bases and J by 6 bases, with 13 bases between the two germline ends. This CDR3 contains 14 residues. Germline CDR1 reads LNHNV; CDR2 reads YYDKDF (reference sequence). The CDR3 spells CATSRPAGRAEAFF. CDR3 sequence (DNA): TGTGCCACCAGCAGACCCGCTGGGAGGGCTGAAGCTTTCTTT.

The rearrangement uses TRBV6-6 and TRBJ2-1, with TRBD2 identical over 12 bases. Germline V gives CDR1 MNHNY, CDR2 SVGAGI (reference sequence). Unmatched junction bases numbered 4, after V lost 6 bases and J lost 10 bases. This CDR3 is built from 13 residues. Written as DNA, the CDR3 is TGTGCCAGCAGGCAGACTAGCGGGGGCGAGCAGTTCTTC. As protein: CASRQTSGGEQFF.

CDR3 region: CASSPQTGTNEKLFF. The CDR3, as DNA: TGTGCCAGCAGTCCACAGACAGGGACTAATGAAAAACTGTTTTTT. This sequence joins TRBV28 and TRBJ1-4; 7 nucleotides line up with TRBD1. The CDR3 is 15 residues long. Germline V gene data show CDR1 as MDHEN and CDR2 as SYDVKM. V lost 5 bases to trimming and J lost 2 bases; unmatched junction nucleotides: 5.

This chain links TRBV7-2 with TRBJ2-1; 7 bases map to TRBD1. The CDR3 spans 12 residues. The V gene's germline CDR1 is SGHTA and CDR2 FQGNSA. Trimming removed 5 bases from V and 7 bases from J; junction bases left unmatched: 2. The CDR3, as DNA: TGTGCCAGCAGCCGACAGGGTAATGAGCAGTTCTTC. Translation gives CASSRQGNEQFF.

Written as DNA, the CDR3 is TGTGCCAGCAGCTTCGCGGGGGGGCCGGGCAATGAGCAGTTCTTC. Translation: CASSFAGGPGNEQFF. The chain combines TRBV6-5 with TRBJ2-1; TRBD2 matches at 9 bases. Germline loops: CDR1 MNHEY, CDR2 SVGAGI. The CDR3 has 15 amino acids. J was trimmed by 6 bases and V by 6 bases; bases with no gene match: 9.

V is TRBV5-4 and J is TRBJ2-7; 10 bases align to TRBD2. V dropped 4 bases and J dropped 7; count of bases not matched to a gene: 17. This CDR3 region has 17 residues. Per the germline V gene, CDR1 is SGHNT and CDR2 is YYREEE (reference sequence). The CDR3 reads CASSRSGGARLRSEQYF. In nucleotides, the CDR3 is TGTGCCAGCAGCCGAAGCGGGGGGGCCAGACTACGTAGTGAGCAGTACTTC. The entire variable domain, with the rest obtained from reference TRBV5-4 and TRBJ2-7, is as follows: ETGVTQSPTHLIKTRGQQVTLRCSSQSGHNTVSWYQQALGQGPQFIFQYYREEENGRGNFPPRFSGLQFPNYSSELNVNALELDDSALYLCASSRSGGARLRSEQYFGPGTRLTVT.

This chain connects TRBV14 to TRBJ2-7; a possible D gene is TRBD1 (5 bases). Germline CDR1 and CDR2: SGHDN and FVKESK. V lost 4 bases and J lost 2, with 15 bases in between. The CDR3 loop spans 15 amino acids. The CDR3 spells CASSPRAAAAYEQYF. CDR3 DNA: TGTGCCAGCAGCCCCAGGGCGGCAGCCGCCTACGAGCAGTACTTC.

V is TRBV6-5 and J is TRBJ1-2, with a possible D match to TRBD1 (6 bases). The CDR3 length is 13 residues. Germline lookup yields CDR1 MNHEY and CDR2 SVGAGI. With 6 bases removed from V and 8 bases from J, the gap between germline ends came to 16 bases. The chain's CDR3 is CASRPRQVIGYTF. The CDR3 DNA follows: TGTGCCAGCAGGCCAAGACAGGTGATAGGCTACACCTTC.

The chain recombines TRBV3-1 (or the pseudogene TRBV3-2) with TRBJ1-1, with 8 bases that match TRBD1. V was pared by 6 bases and J by 2 bases, with 5 bases of the junction left unmatched. The CDR3 extends over 14 amino acids. Germline V gene sequence: CDR1 LGHDT, CDR2 YNNKEL (reference sequence). CDR3 sequence (DNA): TGTGCCAGCAGTCGACAGGGGCTCAACACTGAAGCTTTCTTT. This translates into CASSRQGLNTEAFF.

The chain combines TRBV5-1 with TRBJ2-7, with D perhaps TRBD2 (6 bases). This CDR3 is built from 15 residues. The germline V gene encodes CDR1 SGHRS and CDR2 YFSETQ. Trimming took 4 bases from V and 6 from J, leaving 20 bases between them. Written as DNA, the CDR3 is TGCGCCAGCAGCCTTACGGCCACGTCGGGAGTCGAGCAGTACTTC. This encodes CASSLTATSGVEQYF. Looking up the rest from reference TRBV5-1 and TRBJ2-7 gives the full variable domain: KAGVTQTPRYLIKTRGQQVTLSCSPISGHRSVSWYQQTPGQGLQFLFEYFSETQRNKGNFPGRFSGRQFSNSRSEMNVSTLELGDSALYLCASSLTATSGVEQYFGPGTRLTVT.

The chain carries TRBV5-6 and TRBJ2-5, with a possible D match to TRBD2 (6 bases). V was cut by 7 bases and J by 2 bases, with 18 bases left in between. Per the germline V gene, CDR1 is SGHDT and CDR2 is YYEEEE. There are 15 residues in the CDR3. The CDR3 reads CASSWGGGVQETQYF. The CDR3, as DNA: TGTGCCAGCTCCTGGGGAGGAGGGGTACAAGAGACCCAGTACTTC.

On this clone: The junction departs from the called germline gene at one end, perhaps through a read error. Within the sample, other DNA sequences also encode this same CDR3. V is TRBV29-1 and J is TRBJ2-2; TRBD1 matches 7 bases. The CDR3 length is 13 residues. The germline CDR1 and CDR2 sequences are SQVTM and ANQGSEA. CDR3 in DNA: TGCAGCGTTGACAGGGGGTACACTGGGGAGCTGTTTTTT. Its protein product is CSVDRGYTGELFF.

The chain couples TRBV5-1 to TRBJ2-2; TRBD2 matches at 10 bases. The germline V gene encodes CDR1 SGHRS and CDR2 YFSETQ. V gave up 0 bases and J gave up 4 bases; unmatched junction bases: 3. The CDR3 consists of 16 residues. The CDR3 DNA reads as TGCGCCAGCAGCTTGGAGAGCGGGAGGGCCACCGGGGAGCTGTTTTTT. Amino acid sequence: CASSLESGRATGELFF.

This chain links TRBV18 with TRBJ1-4; 8 positions match TRBD1. The CDR3 extends over 16 amino acids. V trimming: 5 bases; J trimming: 7 bases; junction bases outside the gene matches: 12. The germline V gene has CDR1 KGHSH and CDR2 LQKENI. The CDR3 spells CASSSIRGLGGEKLFF. The DNA for the CDR3 is TGTGCCAGCTCATCGATCAGGGGGCTGGGCGGTGAAAAACTGTTTTTT.

The genes are TRBV2 and TRBJ2-3; TRBD1 aligns across 8 bases. Germline lookup yields CDR1 SNHLY and CDR2 FYNNEI. CDR3 size: 15 residues. The ends lost 5 bases at V and 0 bases at J; junction bases unmatched: 4. The CDR3 region is CASSKTGASTDTQYF. Here the CDR3 DNA reads TGTGCCAGCAGTAAGACAGGGGCCAGCACAGATACGCAGTATTTT.

The rearrangement uses TRBV30 and TRBJ2-7; TRBD1 matches at 9 bases. The CDR3 covers 14 residues. The germline CDR1 and CDR2 sequences are GTSNPN and SVGIG (reference sequence). Losses at the gene ends were 3 bases for V and 3 bases for J; bases not matched to a gene: 6. The CDR3 DNA follows: TGTGCCTGGAGGGGCTGGGGACAGGGCTACGAGCAGTACTTC. It is translated as CAWRGWGQGYEQYF.

The V gene is TRBV7-2, the J gene TRBJ2-7, with 13 bases that match TRBD2. This CDR3 has 15 residues. V was clipped by 4 bases and J by 5 bases; unmatched bases: 5. Per germline, CDR1 SGHTA and CDR2 FQGNSA. The CDR3 region has the DNA TGTGCCAGCAGCTCACTAGCGGGGGGGCCCAACGAGCAGTACTTC. Its translation is CASSSLAGGPNEQYF. Full variable domain (rest looked up from reference TRBV7-2 and TRBJ2-7): GAGVSQSPSNKVTEKGKDVELRCDPISGHTALYWYRQSLGQGLEFLIYFQGNSAPDKSGLPSDRFSAERTGGSVSTLTIQRTQQEDSAVYLCASSSLAGGPNEQYFGPGTRLTVT.

This clone appeared once. The chain employs TRBV28 and TRBJ2-2; D gene ambiguous. CDR1 and CDR2 (germline): MDHEN, SYDVKM. This CDR3 has 12 residues. V was cut by 6 bases and J by 4 bases, with 6 bases left in between. CDR3 coding DNA: TGTGCCAGCAGCCTGGCCACCGGGGAGCTGTTTTTT. Translating gives CASSLATGELFF. The full variable domain, rest sourced from reference TRBV28 and TRBJ2-2, is DVKVTQSSRYLVKRTGEKVFLECVQDMDHENMFWYRQDPGLGLRLIYFSYDVKMKEKGDIPEGYSVSREKKERFSLILESASTNQTSMYLCASSLATGELFFGEGSRLTVL.

This clone was seen only once. The gene calls are TRBV30 and TRBJ1-1, with 8 positions matching TRBD1. Per germline, CDR1 GTSNPN and CDR2 SVGIG (reference sequence). Trimming cost V 2 bases and J 8 bases; bases outside gene matches: 10. CDR3 length equals 14 residues. The CDR3 DNA follows: TGTGCCTGGAGTCTGACAAGGACAGGGAGAGAAGCTTTCTTT. It yields the protein CAWSLTRTGREAFF. The whole variable domain, filled in from reference TRBV30 and TRBJ1-1, reads SQTIHQWPATLVQPVGSPLSLECTVEGTSNPNLYWYRQAAGRGLQLLFYSVGIGQISSEVPQNLSASRPQDRQFILSSKKLLLSDSGFYLCAWSLTRTGREAFFGQGTRLTVV.

The genes are TRBV6-2 or TRBV6-3 and TRBJ1-1; tentatively, D is TRBD1 (6 bases). The germline V gene encodes CDR1 MNHEY and CDR2 SVGEGT. The CDR3 is made up of 17 amino acids. Trimming pared 1 base from V and 1 base from J, leaving 16 bases between. The CDR3 nucleotides read TGTGCCAGCAGTTACTTGTCTGGGGGCGCAGAGAACACTGAAGCTTTCTTT. This encodes CASSYLSGGAENTEAFF.

The chain combines TRBV6-2 or TRBV6-3 with TRBJ2-7, with unresolved D. V lost 5 bases and J lost 1, with 6 bases in between. There are 12 residues in the CDR3. CDR1 and CDR2 (germline): MNHEY, SVGEGT. The CDR3 coding sequence is TGTGCCAGCAGTCAACTATCCTACGAGCAGTACTTC. Its translation is CASSQLSYEQYF.

The chain couples TRBV6-5 to TRBJ2-7, with unresolved D. Germline CDR1 reads MNHEY; CDR2 reads SVGAGI. Deletions cut 4 bases from V and 1 base from J, with 5 bases between. The CDR3 has 12 residues. As DNA, the CDR3 is TGTGCCAGCAGTTCCCCATCCTACGAGCAGTACTTC. Its translation: CASSSPSYEQYF.

The genes are TRBV6-5 and TRBJ2-5; D may be TRBD2 (7 bases). The CDR3 sequence is 13 residues long. Germline lookup yields CDR1 MNHEY and CDR2 SVGAGI. V lost 7 bases and J lost 5, with 14 bases in between. The DNA of the CDR3 is TGTGCCAGCACGGCGGGGGCCTGGGAGACCCAGTACTTC. Protein sequence: CASTAGAWETQYF.

The gene calls are TRBV6-5 and TRBJ1-1; 12 bases map to TRBD1. Germline loops: CDR1 MNHEY, CDR2 SVGAGI. V shed 5 bases and J 6 bases; nucleotides not matched to a gene: 7. This CDR3 comprises 15 residues. The CDR3 spells CASSIRGTGGSEAFF. In nucleotides, the CDR3 is TGTGCCAGCAGTATCCGAGGGACAGGGGGCTCTGAAGCTTTCTTT.